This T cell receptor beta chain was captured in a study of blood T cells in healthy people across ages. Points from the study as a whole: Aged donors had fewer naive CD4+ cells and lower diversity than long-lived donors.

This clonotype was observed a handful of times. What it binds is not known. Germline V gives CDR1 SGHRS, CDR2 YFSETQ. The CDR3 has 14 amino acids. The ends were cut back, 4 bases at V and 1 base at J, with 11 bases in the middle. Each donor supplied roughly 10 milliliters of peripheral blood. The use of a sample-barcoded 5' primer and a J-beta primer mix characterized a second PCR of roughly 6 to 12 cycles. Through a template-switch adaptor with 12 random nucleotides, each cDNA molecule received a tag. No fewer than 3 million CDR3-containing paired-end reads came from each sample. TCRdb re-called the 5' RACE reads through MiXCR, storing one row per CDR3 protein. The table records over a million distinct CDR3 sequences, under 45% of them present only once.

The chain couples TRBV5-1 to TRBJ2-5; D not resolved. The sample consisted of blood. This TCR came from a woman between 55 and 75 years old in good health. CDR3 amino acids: CASSPDPVQETQYF. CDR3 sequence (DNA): TGCGCCAGCAGCCCCGACCCTGTCCAAGAGACCCAGTACTTC. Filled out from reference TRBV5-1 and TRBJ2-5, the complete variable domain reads KAGVTQTPRYLIKTRGQQVTLSCSPISGHRSVSWYQQTPGQGLQFLFEYFSETQRNKGNFPGRFSGRQFSNSRSEMNVSTLELGDSALYLCASSPDPVQETQYFGPGTRLLVL.